This T cell receptor beta chain was recovered during a study of blood T cell repertoires in COVID-19. At the level of the study: In each case, the material was cDNA or gDNA derived from T cells, B-cell-depleted T cells, or PBMCs.

Authors' methods: Amplification of reference gene primers was used by the study to estimate nucleated cell counts. The assay was immunoSEQ multiplex PCR, and TCRdb's table has in-frame clones only and misses some. That table supplies the V and J calls and clone size; D and trimming were determined from the DNA. The sample gives 150,000 to 200,000 clones, 60% to 85% of which show up once; roughly 17% is in the top ten. CDR3 length: 16 amino acids. V was clipped by 0 bases and J by 2 bases, with 10 bases between them. Germline V lookup: CDR1 MNHEY, CDR2 SVGAGI. Sequencing was done on a sample of peripheral blood. This TCR was recovered from a man in his 60s with active or convalescent COVID-19. The chain employs TRBV6-5 and TRBJ2-2; D unresolved. CDR3 sequence reads: CASSYSRGSNTGELFF. The CDR3, as DNA: TGTGCCAGCAGTTACTCTCGAGGCAGCAACACCGGGGAGCTGTTTTTT.